The 18 T cell receptor beta chains given below trace back to one sample, sequenced in a study of T cell responses to AZD1222 COVID-19 vaccine. Profiled with immunoSEQ multiplex PCR; TCRdb holds only in-frame clones, not every one. Here the sample spans about 150,000 clones, roughly 90% being singletons. The starting material was peripheral blood, obtained 28 days after the second dose of the MenACWY control vaccine. The receptors stem from an adult who received the MenACWY meningococcal vaccine as a control.

The chain is built from TRBV6-1 and TRBJ1-5; D is possibly TRBD1 (5 bases). CDR1 and CDR2 from the germline V gene are MNHNS and SASEGT. The V end lost 3 bases, the J end lost 3 bases, and 12 bases lay between the germline ends. This CDR3 comprises 15 residues. The CDR3 region has the DNA TGTGCCAGCAGTGAGGGGGACGGATACAATCAGCCCCAGCATTTT. It is translated as CASSEGDGYNQPQHF.

The chain has TRBV5-1 and TRBJ1-1, with D possibly TRBD1 on 5 matching bases. The germline V and J ends were trimmed by 3 bases and 0 bases, with 12 bases remaining between them. Germline CDR1 and CDR2: SGHRS and YFSETQ. This CDR3 spans 15 amino acids. The CDR3 loop reads CASSSVGVVNTEAFF. The CDR3 bases are TGCGCCAGCAGCTCGGTAGGGGTGGTGAACACTGAAGCTTTCTTT.

The chain is built from TRBV9 and TRBJ2-7; D is unresolved. Germline V lookup: CDR1 SGDLS, CDR2 YYNGEE. Trimming stripped 0 bases from V and 4 bases from J, with 11 bases between. The CDR3 extends over 14 amino acids. The CDR3 region has the DNA TGTGCCAGCAGCGTAGGGTCCCCTAGTTACGAGCAGTACTTC. This codes for CASSVGSPSYEQYF.

This chain links TRBV6-1 with TRBJ1-1, with 7 bases aligning to TRBD1. The length of the CDR3 is 15 residues. Looked up from germline, CDR1 is MNHNS and CDR2 is SASEGT. The trim removed 3 bases at V and 3 bases at J, leaving 7 bases unmatched. The CDR3 DNA reads as TGTGCCAGCAGTGACAGGGACAGAAGACACACTGAAGCTTTCTTT. The encoded protein is CASSDRDRRHTEAFF.

This clone occurred once. The rearrangement links TRBV7-9 to TRBJ1-2; no firm D call. The V and J ends lost 5 bases and 2 bases respectively, with 18 bases between them. Germline V gene data show CDR1 as SEHNR and CDR2 as FQNEAQ (reference sequence). The CDR3 spans 16 residues. Here the CDR3 DNA reads TGTGCCAGCAGCCCCCGGCGGGAATTGGGGAACTATGGCTACACCTTC. Its protein is CASSPRRELGNYGYTF.

The rearrangement joins TRBV28 to TRBJ1-5; 9 bases agree with TRBD1. This CDR3 contains 15 residues. Germline loops: CDR1 MDHEN, CDR2 SYDVKM. Unmatched junction bases numbered 5, after V lost 1 base and J lost 7 bases. The CDR3 is CASSLSDRGRQPQHF. CDR3 DNA: TGTGCCAGCAGTTTATCGGACAGGGGTCGCCAGCCCCAGCATTTT.

CDR3: CASSPGWGAEEKLFF. The CDR3 DNA reads TGTGCCAGCTCACCAGGTTGGGGGGCGGAGGAGAAACTGTTTTTT. The gene calls are TRBV18 and TRBJ1-4; TRBD1 is a possible D gene (6 bases). V lost 2 bases and J 11 bases, leaving 18 bases between the germline ends. Per germline, CDR1 KGHSH and CDR2 LQKENI. The CDR3 extends over 15 amino acids.

The chain carries TRBV24-1 and TRBJ2-7, with 8 bases identical to TRBD1. The CDR3 is made up of 12 amino acids. Germline CDR1 reads KGHDR; CDR2 reads SFDVKD. With 3 bases clipped from V and 13 bases from J, the junction kept 7 bases outside the gene matches. The CDR3 here is CATSDNGQGEYF. In DNA, the CDR3 is TGTGCCACCAGTGATAACGGACAGGGCGAATACTTC.

Only a few counts were recorded for this clone. V is TRBV28 and J is TRBJ2-1; 13 bases line up with TRBD2. The CDR3 spans 14 residues. Germline-derived CDR1 and CDR2 are MDHEN and SYDVKM. Germline trimming cut 7 bases from V and 6 bases from J; bases unmatched to any gene: 3. The CDR3 bases are TGTGCCAGCATAGGACTAGCGGGAGCCAATGAGCAGTTCTTC. Translating it yields CASIGLAGANEQFF.

J is TRBJ1-5 and V is TRBV4-3, with D unclear. This CDR3 region has 13 residues. Germline V lookup: CDR1 LGHNA, CDR2 YSLEER. V lost 4 bases to trimming and J lost 2 bases, with 6 bases between them. The CDR3 sequence: CASSPERNQPQHF. In DNA, the CDR3 is TGCGCCAGCAGCCCCGAGCGCAATCAGCCCCAGCATTTT.

A few counts support this clone. The V call is TRBV6-5, the J call TRBJ2-7, with D unclear. Germline lookup yields CDR1 MNHEY and CDR2 SVGAGI. The CDR3 runs to 13 residues. With 10 bases removed from V and 3 bases from J, the gap between germline ends came to 16 bases. CDR3 in amino acids: CATLSQQDYEQYF. The CDR3 bases are TGTGCCACCTTGTCCCAGCAGGACTACGAGCAGTACTTC.

The chain uses TRBV7-2 and TRBJ2-1; D gene unclear. Trimming shortened V by 0 bases and J by 2 bases, and 8 bases separated the two germline ends. CDR3 length equals 15 residues. Germline lookup yields CDR1 SGHTA and CDR2 FQGNSA. CDR3: CASSLAPGAYNEQFF. In DNA form, the CDR3 reads TGTGCCAGCAGCTTAGCACCGGGCGCCTACAATGAGCAGTTCTTC.

The V gene is TRBV12-5, the J gene TRBJ1-2, with TRBD1 matching 9 bases. The ends lost 5 bases at V and 7 bases at J; junction bases unmatched: 8. The CDR3 has 14 amino acids. Germline CDR1 reads LGHNT; CDR2 reads FRNRAP. CDR3 residues: CASGPRDRVSGYTF. DNA for the CDR3: TGTGCTAGTGGTCCGCGGGACAGGGTGAGTGGCTACACCTTC.

V and J are TRBV11-2 and TRBJ2-1; 10 bases map to TRBD1. The germline V gene encodes CDR1 SGHAT and CDR2 FQNNGV. The CDR3 runs to 15 residues. Germline trimming cut 1 base from V and 4 bases from J; bases unmatched to any gene: 1. CDR3 region: CASSLGTGGYNEQFF. The CDR3 DNA reads TGTGCCAGCAGCTTAGGGACAGGGGGTTACAATGAGCAGTTCTTC.

This sequence joins TRBV19 and TRBJ1-1, with a weak D call TRBD1 (6 bases). Trimming cost V 6 bases and J 6 bases, with 17 bases left between them. The germline gives CDR1 LNHDA, CDR2 SQIVND (reference sequence). The CDR3 spans 14 residues. DNA for the CDR3: TGTGCCAGTAGCAAAACAGGGTCGGGCGCTGAAGCTTTCTTT. This gives the protein CASSKTGSGAEAFF. The variable domain in full, completed from reference TRBV19 and TRBJ1-1, reads DGGITQSPKYLFRKEGQNVTLSCEQNLNHDAMYWYRQDPGQGLRLIYYSQIVNDFQKGDIAEGYSVSREKKESFPLTVTSAQKNPTAFYLCASSKTGSGAEAFFGQGTRLTVV.

Note on this clone: Other DNA sequences in this sample translate to the same CDR3. This chain uses TRBV12-3 or TRBV12-4 with TRBJ1-1; a weak D match, TRBD1 (5 bases). The CDR3 covers 13 residues. The V gene lost 3 bases and the J gene lost 1 base, with 6 bases spanning the gap. CDR3 sequence reads: CASSLGGNTEAFF. The CDR3 region has the DNA TGTGCCAGCAGTTTGGGGGGGAACACTGAAGCTTTCTTT.

The table lists this clone with a count of one. The CDR3 nucleotides read TGTGCCAGCACTAGCGGGCCCGCGAACACCGGGGAGCTGTTTTTT. Translated, it gives CASTSGPANTGELFF. This chain joins TRBV6-5 and TRBJ2-2; 8 nucleotides align to TRBD2. Germline assignment: CDR1 MNHEY and CDR2 SVGAGI. The CDR3 is made up of 15 amino acids. The V gene end was trimmed by 7 bases and the J gene end by 0 bases; junction bases not matched to a gene: 4.

The chain joins TRBV11-2 to TRBJ2-1; 10 bases fit TRBD2. Germline V gene data show CDR1 as SGHAT and CDR2 as FQNNGV. The CDR3 is 14 residues long. Unmatched junction bases numbered 5, after V lost 5 bases and J lost 7 bases. This chain's CDR3 is CASSPRTSGNEQFF. Here the CDR3 DNA reads TGTGCCAGCAGCCCTCGGACTAGCGGAAATGAGCAGTTCTTC. Variable domain in full (rest from reference TRBV11-2 and TRBJ2-1): EAGVAQSPRYKIIEKRQSVAFWCNPISGHATLYWYQQILGQGPKLLIQFQNNGVVDDSQLPKDRFSAERLKGVDSTLKIQPAKLEDSAVYLCASSPRTSGNEQFFGPGTRLTVL.